This entry lists 18 T cell receptor beta chains sequenced from one sample in a study of blood T cell repertoires in COVID-19. The protocol was immunoSEQ multiplex PCR, while the TCRdb copy is restricted to in-frame clones and leaves out a portion. The sample carries approximately 24,000 clones, about 91% recorded once. The source material was peripheral blood. The receptors originated from a man aged 65-85 years with acute or convalescent COVID-19.

The genes are TRBV7-9 and TRBJ1-4; unclear D gene. The V and J ends lost 3 bases and 4 bases respectively, with 6 bases between them. This CDR3 contains 13 residues. Germline-derived CDR1 and CDR2 are SEHNR and FQNEAQ (reference sequence). CDR3 nucleotide sequence: TGTGCCAGCAGCTTTAGCCTTAATGAAAAACTGTTTTTT. Residues: CASSFSLNEKLFF.

This rearrangement joins TRBV19 to TRBJ1-5; D gene ambiguous. Trimming removed 3 bases from V and 5 bases from J, with 8 bases in between. The CDR3 runs 13 residues. Germline CDR1 reads LNHDA; CDR2 reads SQIVND (reference sequence). The CDR3 region is CASSMGGDQPQHF. The CDR3 DNA reads TGTGCCAGTAGTATGGGCGGGGATCAGCCCCAGCATTTT.

The chain links TRBV9 to TRBJ1-1, with a tentative D call TRBD1 (5 bases). Per the germline V gene, CDR1 is SGDLS and CDR2 is YYNGEE. Trimming pared 4 bases from V and 1 base from J, leaving 14 bases between. The CDR3 is 15 residues long. The CDR3 coding sequence is TGTGCCAGCAGCCCCCAAATAGGGGCGAACACTGAAGCTTTCTTT. This translates into CASSPQIGANTEAFF.

The V call is TRBV6-5, the J call TRBJ1-3; 7 positions agree with TRBD1. The CDR3 spans 14 residues. Trimming at V came to 11 bases and at J to 3 bases, leaving 10 bases not matched to a gene. CDR1 and CDR2 from the germline V gene are MNHEY and SVGAGI. Here the CDR3 reads CACARQGLGNTIYF. The CDR3 DNA is TGTGCCTGTGCTCGACAGGGCCTTGGAAACACCATATATTTT.

The genes are TRBV10-3 and TRBJ1-1; 7 bases map to TRBD1. Trimming at V came to 4 bases and at J to 4 bases, leaving 3 bases not matched to a gene. Per germline, CDR1 ENHRY and CDR2 SYGVKD. The CDR3 sequence is 13 residues long. This CDR3 is CAISVQGGTEAFF. In nucleotides, the CDR3 is TGTGCCATCAGTGTTCAGGGGGGCACTGAAGCTTTCTTT.

In the case of this clone: The junction does not match germline at one end; this may be a read error. The chain uses TRBV19 and TRBJ2-7; 7 bases align to TRBD1. The CDR3 spans 15 residues. Germline lookup yields CDR1 LNHDA and CDR2 SQIVND (reference sequence). The CDR3 DNA sequence: TGCGCCAGTAGCGACAGGGCGGAGAGCTCCTACGAGCAGCACTTC. Protein: CASSDRAESSYEQHF.

The gene calls are TRBV5-4 and TRBJ2-1; 9 bases align to TRBD2. Germline values: CDR1 SGHNT, CDR2 YYREEE (reference sequence). V shed 4 bases, J shed 4 bases, and the junction held 6 bases outside the gene matches. The CDR3 consists of 15 residues. For the CDR3, the DNA is TGTGCCAGCAGCCCCGGCGGGAGGGGTTACAATGAGCAGTTCTTC. Protein: CASSPGGRGYNEQFF.

The chain carries TRBV7-2 and TRBJ2-7, with D possibly being TRBD2 (6 bases). The CDR3 runs to 18 residues. CDR1 SGHTA and CDR2 FQGNSA come from the germline V gene. Trimming removed 1 base at V and 0 bases at J, with 19 bases between. The CDR3 DNA reads as TGTGCCAGCAGCTTAGGCCTCTACGGGACTGGGGACTCCTACGAGCAGTACTTC. This translates into CASSLGLYGTGDSYEQYF. The whole variable domain, filled in from reference TRBV7-2 and TRBJ2-7, reads GAGVSQSPSNKVTEKGKDVELRCDPISGHTALYWYRQSLGQGLEFLIYFQGNSAPDKSGLPSDRFSAERTGGSVSTLTIQRTQQEDSAVYLCASSLGLYGTGDSYEQYFGPGTRLTVT.

This rearrangement joins TRBV5-1 to TRBJ1-3, with D tentatively TRBD1 (5 bases). The CDR3 runs 14 residues. In germline, CDR1 is SGHRS, CDR2 YFSETQ. With 0 bases removed from V and 8 bases from J, the gap between germline ends came to 12 bases. CDR3 loop: CASSLDRTVDTIYF. The DNA of the CDR3 is TGCGCCAGCAGCTTGGACAGGACCGTTGACACCATATATTTT.

This chain uses TRBV29-1 with TRBJ1-1, with D hard to call. CDR1 is SQVTM and CDR2 is ANQGSEA in the germline V gene. V gave up 3 bases and J gave up 1 base, with 3 bases separating them. The CDR3 runs 11 residues. The CDR3 sequence is CSVDGNTEAFF. CDR3 in DNA: TGCAGCGTTGACGGGAACACTGAAGCTTTCTTT.

The chain employs TRBV7-8 and TRBJ1-6; 8 bases match TRBD1. V gave up 2 bases and J gave up 8 bases; unmatched junction bases: 17. Germline CDR1 SGHVS, CDR2 FQNEAQ. This CDR3 is built from 19 residues. CDR3 nucleotide sequence: TGTGCCAGCAGCTTAAAATGGGTTCGGGCAGGGGGCCGGTATTCACCCCTCCACTTT. It encodes CASSLKWVRAGGRYSPLHF.

The rearrangement joins TRBV5-6 to TRBJ2-1; 8 positions match TRBD2. The CDR3 length is 15 residues. V gave up 4 bases and J gave up 6 bases; unmatched junction bases: 9. Germline values: CDR1 SGHDT, CDR2 YYEEEE. Written as DNA, the CDR3 is TGTGCCAGCAGCACCGGGACTAGATTTTTCAATGAGCAGTTCTTC. Translating gives CASSTGTRFFNEQFF.

The chain links TRBV6-6 to TRBJ1-3; the D gene is possibly TRBD1 (5 bases). The CDR3 loop spans 15 amino acids. CDR1 MNHNY and CDR2 SVGAGI come from the germline V gene (reference sequence). Trimming cost V 4 bases and J 0 bases, with 10 bases left between them. This CDR3 reads CASSSMTDSGNTIYF. CDR3 sequence (DNA): TGTGCCAGCAGTTCTATGACAGACTCTGGAAACACCATATATTTT.

To note about this clone: A read error may account for a junction end that differs from germline. The chain couples TRBV5-8 to TRBJ2-7, with D tentatively TRBD1 (5 bases). The CDR3 has 14 amino acids. CDR1 SGHTS and CDR2 YDEGEE come from the germline V gene. CDR3 in DNA: TGTGCCAGCAGCTTGGGTTGGGGCGCCTACGGGCAGTACTTC. It specifies CASSLGWGAYGQYF. The full variable domain, completed using reference TRBV5-8 and TRBJ2-7, is EAGVTQSPTHLIKTRGQQATLRCSPISGHTSVYWYQQALGLGLQFLLWYDEGEERNRGNFPPRFSGRQFPNYSSELNVNALELEDSALYLCASSLGWGAYGQYFGPGTRLTVT.

This clone showed up just a few times. This chain connects TRBV4-3 to TRBJ1-2, with D possibly matching TRBD1 (5 bases). Germline loops: CDR1 LGHNA, CDR2 YSLEER. Trimming pared 2 bases from V and 3 bases from J, leaving 13 bases between. The CDR3 extends over 15 amino acids. CDR3 in amino acids: CASSQRVGRDYGYTF. DNA of the CDR3: TGCGCCAGCAGCCAAAGAGTTGGCAGGGACTATGGCTACACCTTC.

J is TRBJ1-1 and V is TRBV9; D uncertain. The CDR3 totals 13 residues. The germline CDR1 and CDR2 sequences are SGDLS and YYNGEE. V gave up 0 bases and J gave up 0 bases, with 3 bases separating them. DNA of the CDR3: TGTGCCAGCAGCGTAGCAGTGAACACTGAAGCTTTCTTT. As protein: CASSVAVNTEAFF.

J is TRBJ1-2 and V is TRBV7-9, with D perhaps TRBD1 (5 bases). The length of the CDR3 is 14 residues. Trimming removed 0 bases from V and 4 bases from J, with 9 bases in between. Germline V gene lookup returns CDR1 SEHNR and CDR2 FQNEAQ (reference sequence). This chain's CDR3 is CASSLAGQGYGYTF. The CDR3 region has the DNA TGTGCCAGCAGCTTAGCGGGGCAGGGCTATGGCTACACCTTC.

The J gene is TRBJ2-5, the V gene TRBV5-1, with TRBD1 as a possible D gene (6 bases). The V end lost 0 bases, the J end lost 13 bases, and 10 bases lay between the germline ends. There are 11 residues in the CDR3. Germline-derived CDR1 and CDR2 are SGHRS and YFSETQ. The chain's CDR3 is CASSLEGGLYF. Written as DNA, the CDR3 is TGCGCCAGCAGCTTGGAAGGGGGTTTGTACTTC.